The 19 T cell receptor beta chains below all came from one sample that was sequenced in a study of blood T cells in healthy people across ages. Next came a second PCR, run for about 7 to 12 cycles, which used a sample-barcoded 5' primer along with a J-beta primer mix. In TCRdb, the 5' RACE reads were re-called with MiXCR into one record per CDR3 protein. Of nearly 800,000 distinct CDR3 sequences in the sample, 25% were seen once. These data were also filed under a second study, of T cells of mothers and their children.

Sequencing used blood. These receptors were obtained from a boy younger than 18 in good health.

This clonotype has only a few counts. The rearrangement links TRBV10-2 to TRBJ1-1; tentative D call: TRBD1 (5 bases). The CDR3 has 14 amino acids. The germline gives CDR1 WSHSY, CDR2 SAAADI. Between the trimmed V and J ends, which lost 0 bases and 5 bases, there was a span of 10 bases. Here the CDR3 DNA reads TGCGCCAGCAGTGAGTCGCTGGGGCGGACTGAAGCTTTCTTT. It is translated as CASSESLGRTEAFF.

The CDR3 DNA is TGTGCCAGCAGGGCAGGGGGCACCGGGAACACTGAAGCTTTCTTT. Its protein is CASRAGGTGNTEAFF. The chain carries TRBV27 and TRBJ1-1; 8 bases agree with TRBD1. From germline, CDR1 is MNHEY and CDR2 SMNVEV (reference sequence). CDR3 length: 15 amino acids. V was pared by 6 bases and J by 1 base, with 7 bases of the junction left unmatched.

The chain joins TRBV4-3 to TRBJ1-2; the D gene is possibly TRBD1 (6 bases). The CDR3 contains 16 residues. Between the trimmed V and J ends, which lost 0 bases and 4 bases, there was a span of 15 bases. The germline V gene has CDR1 LGHNA and CDR2 YSLEER. As DNA, the CDR3 is TGCGCCAGCAGCCAAGAATGGCAGGGGTTTGGCTATGGCTACACCTTC. Translating it yields CASSQEWQGFGYGYTF.

The genes are TRBV21-1 and TRBJ1-2; TRBD1 is taken as the D call from the table, unchecked against the DNA. TRBV21-1 is a pseudogene segment. The CDR3 is 13 amino acids. CDR3 amino acids: CASSKEDSTGYTF. The DNA of the CDR3 is TGTGCCAGCAGCAAAGAGGACAGCACGGGCTACACCTTC.

This clonotype has more than one count but fewer than ten. The chain carries TRBV5-6 and TRBJ2-1; D call uncertain. Germline CDR1 and CDR2: SGHDT and YYEEEE. Trimming left V 2 bases short and J 6 bases short, with 6 bases between. The CDR3 is 12 residues long. The CDR3 reads CASSFFSNEQFF. As DNA, the CDR3 is TGTGCCAGCAGCTTTTTCTCCAATGAGCAGTTCTTC.

This clonotype was detected only a few times. The chain employs TRBV20-1 and TRBJ2-1; TRBD1 or TRBD2 may be the D gene (5 bases each). The germline CDR1 and CDR2 sequences are DFQATT and SNEGSKA (reference sequence). This CDR3 contains 16 residues. Trimming took 3 bases from V and 10 from J, leaving 25 bases between them. CDR3: CSASALSRDDTREQFF. In DNA form, the CDR3 reads TGCAGTGCTAGTGCACTCTCCAGGGATGACACTAGAGAGCAGTTCTTC.

The table lists this clonotype with a few counts. V and J are TRBV9 and TRBJ2-5; maybe TRBD1 (5 bases). The CDR3 runs to 14 residues. Germline CDR1 SGDLS, CDR2 YYNGEE. V was clipped by 4 bases and J by 0 bases, with 10 bases between them. The CDR3 nucleotides read TGTGCCAGCAGCAATCAGGGTTACCAAGAGACCCAGTACTTC. It encodes CASSNQGYQETQYF.

The table lists this clonotype with a few counts. V is TRBV7-9 and J is TRBJ1-5; D ambiguous. Trimming cost V 3 bases and J 0 bases, with 12 bases left between them. Germline V lookup: CDR1 SEHNR, CDR2 FQNEAQ (reference sequence). The CDR3 spans 16 residues. This chain's CDR3 is CASSFVVGLSNQPQHF. The CDR3 DNA is TGTGCCAGCAGCTTTGTAGTGGGTCTTAGCAATCAGCCCCAGCATTTT.

The V gene is TRBV7-2, the J gene TRBJ1-6, with D tentatively TRBD1 (6 bases). V lost 4 bases, J lost 4 bases, and 17 bases lay in between. In germline, CDR1 is SGHTA, CDR2 FQGNSA. This CDR3 region has 17 residues. The DNA of the CDR3 is TGTGCCAGCAGCTCCCTCCCCGGACAGCCGTATAATTCACCCCTCCACTTT. Translation gives CASSSLPGQPYNSPLHF.

The genes are TRBV5-1 and TRBJ2-7, with D possibly TRBD2 on 5 matching bases. This CDR3 has 16 amino acids. CDR1 and CDR2 from the germline V gene are SGHRS and YFSETQ. The ends were cut back, 0 bases at V and 3 bases at J, with 16 bases in the middle. The CDR3: CASSLDGVEAHYEQYF. CDR3 nucleotide sequence: TGCGCCAGCAGCTTGGACGGGGTGGAGGCCCACTACGAGCAGTACTTC.

This clonotype came up a few times. V is TRBV7-2 and J is TRBJ2-7, with 7 bases lining up with TRBD1. J gave up 5 bases and V 5 bases, and 9 bases lay outside the gene matches. In germline, CDR1 is SGHTA, CDR2 FQGNSA. This CDR3 is built from 14 residues. DNA for the CDR3: TGTGCCAGCAGCCTAGGCGAGGGGGCCCACGAGCAGTACTTC. It is translated as CASSLGEGAHEQYF. Full variable domain (rest looked up from reference TRBV7-2 and TRBJ2-7): GAGVSQSPSNKVTEKGKDVELRCDPISGHTALYWYRQSLGQGLEFLIYFQGNSAPDKSGLPSDRFSAERTGGSVSTLTIQRTQQEDSAVYLCASSLGEGAHEQYFGPGTRLTVT.

The chain combines TRBV7-9 with TRBJ2-7; TRBD2 is a possible D gene (6 bases). CDR3 length: 16 residues. Germline V gene sequence: CDR1 SEHNR, CDR2 FQNEAQ (reference sequence). The germline V and J ends were trimmed by 1 base and 5 bases, with 18 bases remaining between them. CDR3 coding DNA: TGTGCCAGCAGCTTAGTAGGCGGCGGGGCGCTGAACGAGCAGTACTTC. The encoded protein is CASSLVGGGALNEQYF.

This clonotype was counted only a few times. The chain joins TRBV5-1 to TRBJ2-7; TRBD2 matches at 8 bases. The CDR3 sequence is 14 residues long. The trim removed 2 bases at V and 2 bases at J, leaving 3 bases unmatched. Per germline, CDR1 SGHRS and CDR2 YFSETQ. The CDR3 DNA follows: TGCGCCAGCAGCTTCCTTAGCGGGACCTACGAGCAGTACTTC. Protein sequence: CASSFLSGTYEQYF.

This chain joins TRBV12-3 or TRBV12-4 and TRBJ2-7; possible D gene TRBD1, 6 bases. The CDR3 contains 16 residues. Trimming took off 7 bases at V and 0 bases at J, with 19 bases between the two ends. This CDR3 is CASMRTPGHGSYEQYF. CDR3 nucleotides: TGTGCCAGCATGCGGACTCCGGGACACGGCTCCTACGAGCAGTACTTC.

This clonotype was seen only a few times. The CDR3, as DNA: TGTGCCAGCATCCGGGACAGGGCCTCTAACTATGGCTACACCTTC. This translates into CASIRDRASNYGYTF. The gene calls are TRBV28 and TRBJ1-2; 9 bases fit TRBD1. Germline assignment: CDR1 MDHEN and CDR2 SYDVKM. The CDR3 extends over 15 amino acids. V trimming: 7 bases; J trimming: 0 bases; junction bases outside the gene matches: 6.

This clonotype has more than one count but fewer than ten. V is TRBV29-1 and J is TRBJ2-5, with a tentative D call TRBD2 (5 bases). Trimming took 8 bases from V and 1 from J, leaving 14 bases between them. Germline values: CDR1 SQVTM, CDR2 ANQGSEA. This CDR3 has 13 residues. The CDR3 is CSPRLAGQETQYF. The CDR3 DNA reads TGCAGCCCGCGGTTGGCGGGCCAAGAGACCCAGTACTTC. The full variable domain, in which reference TRBV29-1 and TRBJ2-5 provide the parts outside the CDR3, is SAVISQKPSRDICQRGTSLTIQCQVDSQVTMMFWYRQQPGQSLTLIATANQGSEATYESGFVIDKFPISRPNLTFSTLTVSNMSPEDSSIYLCSPRLAGQETQYFGPGTRLLVL.

The rearrangement joins TRBV28 to TRBJ2-1; D may be TRBD1 or TRBD2 (6 bases each). The CDR3 has 13 amino acids. V lost 10 bases to trimming and J lost 5 bases, with 15 bases between them. From germline, CDR1 is MDHEN and CDR2 SYDVKM. CDR3 coding DNA: TGTGCCATCGTCCGGGGGCTGAACAATGAGCAGTTCTTC. It is translated as CAIVRGLNNEQFF.

The sample holds a few counts of this clonotype. This chain uses TRBV24-1 with TRBJ1-5; 7 positions match TRBD1. This CDR3 contains 14 residues. The J segment lost 4 bases and the V segment lost 4 bases, leaving 3 bases of the junction unmatched. CDR1 KGHDR and CDR2 SFDVKD come from the germline V gene. CDR3 in amino acids: CATSETTGNQPQHF. DNA of the CDR3: TGTGCCACCAGTGAAACGACAGGGAATCAGCCCCAGCATTTT.

For this clonotype: At one boundary the junction diverges from the germline segment, which might be a read error. The V call is TRBV7-7, the J call TRBJ1-4; no firm D call. In germline, CDR1 is SSHAT, CDR2 FNYEAQ (reference sequence). CDR3 size: 13 residues. The DNA of the CDR3 is TGTGCTAGCAGCTTAGCGCTGGGGGAAAAACTGTTTTTT. Its protein is CASSLALGEKLFF.